This T cell receptor (beta chain) was captured by sequencing in a study of response to subunit inactivated influenza vaccine. Per germline, CDR1 LGHNA and CDR2 YNFKEQ. Trimming cost V 10 bases and J 4 bases; bases outside gene matches: 10. CDR3 length: 15 residues. TCRdb fed the RT-PCR reads into MiXCR, producing one record per CDR3 protein. The table has under 200,000 distinct CDR3 sequences, approximately 11% seen once; the top ten hold 9.5% to 15%. The chain has TRBV4-2 and TRBJ2-3; 11 bases line up with TRBD1. This TCR was recovered from a man aged 50 to 60 who received an inactivated influenza vaccine. This material consisted of non-naive T cells sorted from PBMCs, taken 40 to 50 days after vaccination. This CDR3 is CAMGPVGQGADTQYF. In nucleotides, the CDR3 is TGTGCCATGGGCCCCGTGGGACAGGGGGCAGATACGCAGTATTTT.